Shown below are 29 T cell receptor beta chains from a single sample sequenced in a study of blood T cells in healthy people across ages. With a J-beta primer mix and a sample-barcoded 5' primer, a second PCR ran about 7 to 12 cycles. A single record per CDR3 protein comes from TCRdb applying MiXCR to the 5' RACE reads. The table has 580,000 or so distinct CDR3 sequences, less than 60% seen once. Material for sequencing was blood. The source of these receptors is a man older than 75 in good health.

This clonotype has a handful of counts. CDR3 amino acids: CSAPGGFGPSYTF. In DNA form, the CDR3 reads TGCAGTGCTCCGGGCGGTTTCGGCCCCAGCTACACCTTC. V and J are TRBV20-1 and TRBJ1-2; D remains ambiguous. The CDR3 has 13 residues. Germline V gene data show CDR1 as DFQATT and CDR2 as SNEGSKA (reference sequence). Trimming cost V 5 bases and J 9 bases, with 19 bases left between them.

The chain combines TRBV20-1 with TRBJ2-1; unclear D gene. The CDR3 is made up of 13 amino acids. V gave up 8 bases and J gave up 0 bases, with 11 bases separating them. Germline V gene data show CDR1 as DFQATT and CDR2 as SNEGSKA (reference sequence). CDR3 amino acids: CSPTEDSYNEQFF. As DNA, the CDR3 is TGCAGTCCTACCGAGGACTCCTACAATGAGCAGTTCTTC.

The V gene is TRBV7-2, the J gene TRBJ1-4; tentatively, D is TRBD1 (6 bases). With 3 bases removed from V and 7 bases from J, the gap between germline ends came to 12 bases. Germline CDR1 SGHTA, CDR2 FQGNSA. The CDR3 sequence is 14 residues long. The CDR3: CASSFTGGFEKLFF. Written as DNA, the CDR3 is TGTGCCAGCAGCTTTACCGGGGGCTTTGAAAAACTGTTTTTT.

This clonotype appeared a few times. The chain couples TRBV5-1 to TRBJ2-2; TRBD1 agrees at 9 bases. V lost 4 bases to trimming and J lost 9 bases; unmatched junction nucleotides: 10. The CDR3 has 15 residues. Germline CDR1 and CDR2: SGHRS and YFSETQ. For the CDR3, the DNA is TGCGCCAGCAGCCTTGTCGGGACAGGGAATCGGGAGCTGTTTTTT. As protein: CASSLVGTGNRELFF.

CDR3 sequence: CSVTHGRQETQYF. The CDR3 bases are TGCAGTGTAACCCACGGTAGACAAGAGACCCAGTACTTC. J is TRBJ2-5 and V is TRBV20-1, with D uncertain. This CDR3 has 13 residues. Per the germline V gene, CDR1 is DFQATT and CDR2 is SNEGSKA (reference sequence). V lost 7 bases and J 2 bases, leaving 14 bases between the germline ends.

The CDR3 loop is CASSLQDYNEQFF. In nucleotides, the CDR3 is TGTGCCAGCAGCTTACAGGATTACAATGAGCAGTTCTTC. The rearrangement uses TRBV7-9 and TRBJ2-1; no firm D call. The CDR3 consists of 13 residues. The germline gives CDR1 SEHNR, CDR2 FQNEAQ (reference sequence). V dropped 2 bases and J dropped 4 bases, with 6 bases sitting between them.

In the case of this clonotype: Possible read error: a much larger clone is one base away. The chain carries TRBV6-6 and TRBJ2-1; possibly TRBD2 for D (6 bases). The CDR3 sequence is 12 residues long. Germline lookup yields CDR1 MNHNY and CDR2 SVGAGI (reference sequence). The CDR3 DNA reads as TGTGCCGGCAGTTACTCGTCCGGGAGCGCGTTCTTC. Its protein product is CAGSYSSGSAFF.

This clonotype appeared a few times. The chain combines TRBV7-9 with TRBJ2-1; 7 bases match TRBD2. Germline CDR1 SEHNR, CDR2 FQNEAQ (reference sequence). This CDR3 has 15 residues. V shed 4 bases and J 7 bases; nucleotides not matched to a gene: 10. The CDR3 region is CASSSVKRGMNEQFF. CDR3 bases: TGTGCCAGCAGCTCCGTAAAGCGGGGTATGAATGAGCAGTTCTTC.

This clonotype has more than one count but fewer than ten. The chain recombines TRBV14 with TRBJ2-7, with TRBD2 as a possible D gene (6 bases). This CDR3 spans 15 amino acids. V lost 4 bases and J 2 bases, leaving 15 bases between the germline ends. In germline, CDR1 is SGHDN, CDR2 FVKESK. In nucleotides, the CDR3 is TGTGCCAGCAGCCCGCATGGAGGGCCCACCTACGAGCAGTACTTC. Amino acid sequence: CASSPHGGPTYEQYF.

V usage is TRBV11-1 and J usage is TRBJ2-5; D tentatively fits TRBD1 or TRBD2 (5 bases each). This CDR3 contains 15 residues. Germline CDR1 and CDR2: SGHAT and FQDESV (reference sequence). The V and J ends lost 5 bases and 2 bases respectively, with 15 bases between them. CDR3 nucleotide sequence: TGTGCCAGCAGCCCGGGACGGCGGATTCAAGAGACCCAGTACTTC. Residues: CASSPGRRIQETQYF.

This chain connects TRBV28 to TRBJ2-7; tentatively, D is TRBD2 (5 bases). Germline-derived CDR1 and CDR2 are MDHEN and SYDVKM. V lost 4 bases and J 0 bases, leaving 13 bases between the germline ends. The CDR3 is 15 residues long. CDR3 sequence: CASSSGFEGSYEQYF. The DNA of the CDR3 is TGTGCCAGCAGTTCTGGCTTCGAGGGCTCCTACGAGCAGTACTTC.

The CDR3 reads CSANSPSTRGTYEQYF. DNA of the CDR3: TGCAGTGCTAATTCCCCCTCGACTAGGGGAACCTACGAGCAGTACTTC. The chain joins TRBV20-1 to TRBJ2-4; perhaps TRBD2 as D (6 bases). The assigned J gene may be wrong: the sequence end matches TRBJ2-7 better. The CDR3 is made up of 16 amino acids. Germline CDR1 reads DFQATT; CDR2 reads SNEGSKA (reference sequence).

The chain recombines TRBV10-3 with TRBJ2-3; 13 bases align to TRBD2. Germline V gene data show CDR1 as ENHRY and CDR2 as SYGVKD. This CDR3 is built from 19 residues. The V gene end was trimmed by 0 bases and the J gene end by 0 bases; junction bases not matched to a gene: 6. The DNA for the CDR3 is TGTGCCATCAGTGAGTCGTGGGGGACTAGCGGGGCAAGCACAGATACGCAGTATTTT. Translation gives CAISESWGTSGASTDTQYF.

The chain is built from TRBV5-5 and TRBJ2-1, with TRBD1 matching 7 bases. CDR1 and CDR2 (germline): SGHKS, YYEKEE (reference sequence). The ends lost 4 bases at V and 5 bases at J; junction bases unmatched: 12. The CDR3 consists of 16 residues. The DNA for the CDR3 is TGTGCCAGCAGCAGGCTCGCCCGGGACAGAAACAATGAGCAGTTCTTC. It translates to CASSRLARDRNNEQFF.

The rearrangement uses TRBV2 and TRBJ1-5; D perhaps matches TRBD1 (6 bases). This CDR3 contains 16 residues. Germline V gives CDR1 SNHLY, CDR2 FYNNEI. Trimming removed 2 bases from V and 4 bases from J, with 15 bases in between. CDR3 protein: CASSEFLGARNQPQHF. The CDR3 DNA reads TGTGCCAGCAGTGAATTTTTGGGGGCGCGTAATCAGCCCCAGCATTTT.

This clonotype showed up just a few times. V gene TRBV29-1 combines with J gene TRBJ2-2; possibly TRBD1 for D (6 bases). The CDR3 sequence is 14 residues long. The V gene's germline CDR1 is SQVTM and CDR2 ANQGSEA. V was clipped by 7 bases and J by 2 bases, with 14 bases between them. The CDR3 DNA reads as TGCAGCGCCCGTCGGGACACAAACACCGGGGAGCTGTTTTTT. As protein: CSARRDTNTGELFF.

The chain uses TRBV5-1 and TRBJ2-3; D is undetermined. Trimming took 0 bases from V and 2 from J, leaving 7 bases between them. The germline gives CDR1 SGHRS, CDR2 YFSETQ. This CDR3 contains 14 residues. CDR3 in amino acids: CASSLAHFTDTQYF. CDR3 DNA: TGCGCCAGCAGCTTGGCTCACTTCACAGATACGCAGTATTTT. Drawing the rest from reference TRBV5-1 and TRBJ2-3, the complete variable domain is KAGVTQTPRYLIKTRGQQVTLSCSPISGHRSVSWYQQTPGQGLQFLFEYFSETQRNKGNFPGRFSGRQFSNSRSEMNVSTLELGDSALYLCASSLAHFTDTQYFGPGTRLTVL.

The chain links TRBV7-8 to TRBJ2-3, with 8 bases matching TRBD2. This CDR3 is 17 amino acids long. V trimming: 4 bases; J trimming: 4 bases; junction bases outside the gene matches: 13. Germline-derived CDR1 and CDR2 are SGHVS and FQNEAQ. The DNA for the CDR3 is TGTGCCAGCAGCTCCAGCGGGGGAGCGGGGATTCCAGATACGCAGTATTTT. It translates to CASSSSGGAGIPDTQYF.

This clonotype was observed many times. The chain couples TRBV7-9 to TRBJ2-1, with TRBD2 matching over 9 bases. Germline CDR1 is SEHNR and CDR2 is FQNEAQ (reference sequence). V shed 5 bases, J shed 4 bases, and the junction held 6 bases outside the gene matches. The CDR3 runs 15 residues. CDR3 nucleotide sequence: TGTGCCAGCAGCCCGTGGACTAGCGATTACAATGAGCAGTTCTTC. Its translation is CASSPWTSDYNEQFF.

The V gene is TRBV6-5, the J gene TRBJ2-6, with unresolved D. The germline V gene encodes CDR1 MNHEY and CDR2 SVGAGI. The CDR3 has 16 amino acids. Trimming removed 7 bases at V and 2 bases at J, with 15 bases between. The chain's CDR3 is CASMPPPWAGANVLTF. DNA for the CDR3: TGTGCCAGCATGCCACCACCCTGGGCTGGGGCCAACGTCCTGACTTTC.

The chain recombines TRBV7-2 with TRBJ2-1; 8 bases agree with TRBD2. This CDR3 has 15 residues. Trimming removed 5 bases from V and 6 bases from J; junction bases left unmatched: 9. CDR1 is SGHTA, CDR2 FQGNSA, per germline. For the CDR3, the DNA is TGTGCCAGCAGCCGCAGAATAGCGGGATCCAATGAGCAGTTCTTC. As protein: CASSRRIAGSNEQFF.

Regarding this clonotype: A clone one base away is much larger, so this may be a read error. The gene calls are TRBV6-5 and TRBJ1-2; weak D call: TRBD1 (6 bases). The germline V and J ends were trimmed by 6 bases and 2 bases, with 19 bases remaining between them. This CDR3 has 16 amino acids. CDR1 is MNHEY and CDR2 is SVGAGI in the germline V gene. CDR3 DNA sequence: TGTGCCAGCAGGAACCGGTACAGGGACCCCAACTATGGCTACACCTTC. Translation: CASRNRYRDPNYGYTF.

The chain links TRBV5-5 to TRBJ2-4; 7 positions agree with TRBD2. V lost 2 bases and J lost 8; bases outside the gene matches: 7. The CDR3 has 14 amino acids. The V gene's germline CDR1 is SGHKS and CDR2 YYEKEE (reference sequence). The CDR3 region has the DNA TGTGCCAGCAGCTTCCTCAGCCGGGGGGACATTCAGTACTTC. As protein: CASSFLSRGDIQYF.

About this clonotype itself: Its ends do not fully match the called genes, so a read error is possible. This sequence joins TRBV20-1 and TRBJ2-3; 9 bases fit TRBD1. CDR1 and CDR2 from the germline V gene are DFQATT and SNEGSKA (reference sequence). The CDR3 is 14 amino acids. Here the CDR3 DNA reads TGCAGTGCAACGACAGGGGGACCCACAGATACGCGGTATTTT. Translated, it gives CSATTGGPTDTRYF.

This chain joins TRBV6-6 and TRBJ2-1; 11 bases fit TRBD1. V gave up 1 base and J gave up 4 bases; unmatched junction bases: 6. Germline loops: CDR1 MNHNY, CDR2 SVGAGI (reference sequence). The CDR3 sequence is 17 residues long. The CDR3 sequence: CASSYYAGQGGYNEQFF. DNA for the CDR3: TGTGCCAGCAGTTACTACGCGGGACAGGGGGGATACAATGAGCAGTTCTTC.

This clonotype was seen a single time. V is TRBV5-1 and J is TRBJ2-7; perhaps TRBD1 as D (6 bases). The V gene's germline CDR1 is SGHRS and CDR2 YFSETQ. The V end lost 4 bases, the J end lost 3 bases, and 11 bases lay between the germline ends. This CDR3 has 13 amino acids. CDR3 loop: CASSRNRDYEQYF. The CDR3 DNA sequence: TGCGCCAGCAGCCGGAACAGGGACTACGAGCAGTACTTC. Looking up the rest from reference TRBV5-1 and TRBJ2-7 gives the full variable domain: KAGVTQTPRYLIKTRGQQVTLSCSPISGHRSVSWYQQTPGQGLQFLFEYFSETQRNKGNFPGRFSGRQFSNSRSEMNVSTLELGDSALYLCASSRNRDYEQYFGPGTRLTVT.

This chain connects TRBV19 to TRBJ2-3; 8 bases map to TRBD2. The V gene's germline CDR1 is LNHDA and CDR2 SQIVND (reference sequence). Germline trimming cut 4 bases from V and 1 base from J; bases unmatched to any gene: 4. The CDR3 has 15 residues. The CDR3 DNA reads as TGTGCCAGTAGTACAACTAGCGGCGGCACAGATACGCAGTATTTT. This sequence encodes CASSTTSGGTDTQYF.

At least ten counts were recorded for this clonotype. The rearrangement links TRBV6-5 to TRBJ2-3, with 8 positions matching TRBD2. CDR1 MNHEY and CDR2 SVGAGI come from the germline V gene. V trimming: 6 bases; J trimming: 8 bases; junction bases outside the gene matches: 16. This CDR3 region has 16 residues. DNA of the CDR3: TGTGCCAGCAGCCCCATAGAAACTAGCGGTCACGCTACGCAGTATTTT. Translating it yields CASSPIETSGHATQYF.

V is TRBV20-1 and J is TRBJ2-7, with 14 bases lining up with TRBD2. The germline CDR1 and CDR2 sequences are DFQATT and SNEGSKA (reference sequence). This CDR3 is 19 amino acids long. V shed 3 bases, J shed 5 bases, and the junction held 18 bases outside the gene matches. The CDR3 nucleotides are TGCAGTGCTAGGCCCTTTGATCAAGGACTAGCGGGAGGTGGCCACGAGCAGTACTTC. Its protein is CSARPFDQGLAGGGHEQYF.